The 19 T cell receptor beta chains reported below all come from one sample, sequenced in a study of blood T cell repertoires in COVID-19. TCRdb's table, derived via immunoSEQ multiplex PCR, lists solely in-frame clones and lacks some. The sample contains roughly 200,000 clones, 70% to 90% of which appear only once. Sequencing was carried out using PBMCs or T cells enriched from blood (not recorded which). All receptors come from a woman in her thirties or forties with acute COVID-19.

A few counts support this clone. V usage is TRBV15 and J usage is TRBJ2-2, with a weak D call TRBD1 (7 bases). Trimming stripped 9 bases from V and 1 base from J, with 12 bases between. The germline V gene encodes CDR1 LNHNV and CDR2 YYDKDF (reference sequence). The CDR3 totals 14 residues. CDR3 in DNA: TGTGCCACTAGACAGGGAGGGAACACCGGGGAGCTGTTTTTT. It yields the protein CATRQGGNTGELFF.

The genes are TRBV3-1 (or the pseudogene TRBV3-2) and TRBJ2-7, with a tentative D call TRBD2 (6 bases). V lost 1 base to trimming and J lost 2 bases, with 12 bases between them. This CDR3 has 15 amino acids. Germline V gene sequence: CDR1 LGHDT, CDR2 YNNKEL (reference sequence). The CDR3 region is CASSQGPGGAYEQYV. In DNA, the CDR3 is TGTGCCAGCAGCCAAGGTCCCGGGGGAGCCTACGAGCAGTACGTC.

A single count supports this clone. V usage is TRBV5-1 and J usage is TRBJ1-1; 7 positions agree with TRBD1. Germline CDR1 SGHRS, CDR2 YFSETQ. V shed 4 bases and J 4 bases; nucleotides not matched to a gene: 7. This CDR3 is built from 14 residues. As DNA, the CDR3 is TGCGCCAGCAGCCTTTTTGACAGGGCCACTGAAGCTTTCTTT. It yields the protein CASSLFDRATEAFF.

The chain couples TRBV6-1 to TRBJ1-1; TRBD1 aligns across 9 bases. The CDR3 has 15 residues. The V gene's germline CDR1 is MNHNS and CDR2 SASEGT. The V and J ends lost 2 bases and 5 bases, in that order; junction bases with no gene match: 6. CDR3 region: CASSEPYGTGTEAFF. The CDR3 DNA follows: TGTGCCAGCAGTGAACCTTACGGGACAGGGACTGAAGCTTTCTTT.

This chain joins TRBV27 and TRBJ1-1; D remains ambiguous. The CDR3 runs 12 residues. The V end was cut by 8 bases, the J end by 5 bases, with 12 bases between. Per the germline V gene, CDR1 is MNHEY and CDR2 is SMNVEV (reference sequence). CDR3 region: CASSKGGTEAFF. The CDR3 nucleotides read TGTGCCAGCTCCAAGGGAGGAACTGAAGCTTTCTTT.

Only one count was recorded for this clone. Distinct nucleotide sequences in the sample also encode this CDR3. V usage is TRBV9 and J usage is TRBJ2-3; the match to TRBD1 covers 9 bases. The germline gives CDR1 SGDLS, CDR2 YYNGEE. This CDR3 contains 16 residues. V gave up 3 bases and J gave up 0 bases; unmatched junction bases: 5. The CDR3 DNA reads as TGTGCCAGCAGCGCCACAGGGGGCTCTAGCACAGATACGCAGTATTTT. It translates to CASSATGGSSTDTQYF.

V gene TRBV24-1 combines with J gene TRBJ1-3; weak D call: TRBD1 (5 bases). Trimming stripped 3 bases from V and 4 bases from J, with 9 bases between. The CDR3 has 14 residues. The germline V gene encodes CDR1 KGHDR and CDR2 SFDVKD. The CDR3 spells CATSDPRQGNTIYF. The CDR3, as DNA: TGTGCCACCAGTGATCCGCGACAGGGAAACACCATATATTTT.

The genes are TRBV10-3 and TRBJ2-3; 7 nucleotides match TRBD2. The J segment lost 0 bases and the V segment lost 7 bases, leaving 4 bases of the junction unmatched. Germline lookup yields CDR1 ENHRY and CDR2 SYGVKD. The CDR3 spans 14 residues. This chain's CDR3 is CAIKTGGSTDTQYF. For the CDR3, the DNA is TGTGCCATCAAAACGGGGGGTAGCACAGATACGCAGTATTTT.

The chain links TRBV4-1 to TRBJ1-6; no reliable D call. V shed 1 base and J shed 0 bases, with 7 bases lying between them. Germline lookup yields CDR1 MGHRA and CDR2 YSYEKL. This CDR3 comprises 16 residues. The CDR3 nucleotides read TGCGCCAGCAGCCAAGCGGGTATCTCCTATAATTCACCCCTCCACTTT. Amino acids: CASSQAGISYNSPLHF.

The chain is built from TRBV9 and TRBJ1-6, with TRBD1 matching 10 bases. V lost 3 bases and J lost 8; bases outside the gene matches: 8. The CDR3 runs to 16 residues. In germline, CDR1 is SGDLS, CDR2 YYNGEE. For the CDR3, the DNA is TGTGCCAGCAGCGGACACCGGGACAGGGGTGATTCACCCCTCCACTTT. Protein product: CASSGHRDRGDSPLHF.

The rearrangement uses TRBV18 and TRBJ1-1; the match to TRBD1 covers 7 bases. Unmatched junction bases numbered 2, after V lost 6 bases and J lost 1 base. CDR1 KGHSH and CDR2 LQKENI come from the germline V gene. CDR3 length equals 13 residues. As DNA, the CDR3 is TGTGCCAGCTCGACAGGGAGGAACACTGAAGCTTTCTTT. This translates into CASSTGRNTEAFF.

The chain couples TRBV11-2 to TRBJ2-2; 8 bases match TRBD2. V shed 2 bases, J shed 5 bases, and the junction held 10 bases outside the gene matches. Germline CDR1 reads SGHAT; CDR2 reads FQNNGV. This CDR3 comprises 17 residues. The CDR3 protein is CASSLPERGRRTGELFF. For the CDR3, the DNA is TGTGCCAGCAGCTTACCCGAGCGGGGGCGGCGTACCGGGGAGCTGTTTTTT.

The chain employs TRBV9 and TRBJ2-3; TRBD2 agrees at 9 bases. Germline CDR1 SGDLS, CDR2 YYNGEE. J was trimmed by 1 base and V by 4 bases; bases with no gene match: 10. CDR3 length: 17 amino acids. CDR3 in amino acids: CASSLSFGGGGTDTQYF. The CDR3 bases are TGTGCCAGCAGCCTTAGTTTTGGCGGGGGGGGCACAGATACGCAGTATTTT.

This rearrangement joins TRBV19 to TRBJ2-2; D unresolved. CDR1 is LNHDA and CDR2 is SQIVND in the germline V gene (reference sequence). This CDR3 has 13 amino acids. Trimming stripped 6 bases from V and 8 bases from J, with 13 bases between. The CDR3 sequence is CASSDFQGGELFF. CDR3 DNA sequence: TGTGCCAGTAGCGACTTTCAAGGAGGGGAGCTGTTTTTT.

V is TRBV7-2 and J is TRBJ2-1, with 8 bases lining up with TRBD2. The germline V gene encodes CDR1 SGHTA and CDR2 FQGNSA. This CDR3 is 17 amino acids long. With V trimmed by 4 bases and J by 0 bases, 8 bases remained unmatched. CDR3 sequence (DNA): TGTGCCAGCAGCTACCGTAGCGGGGCCCGCTCCTACAATGAGCAGTTCTTC. Protein: CASSYRSGARSYNEQFF.

This clone was seen just once. This chain links TRBV2 with TRBJ2-3; maybe TRBD1 (6 bases). The V and J ends lost 7 bases and 5 bases respectively, with 13 bases between them. Germline CDR1 and CDR2: SNHLY and FYNNEI. This CDR3 comprises 13 residues. As DNA, the CDR3 is TGTGCCAGCAAGAATTACAGGGAAGATACGCAGTATTTT. Its translation: CASKNYREDTQYF.

The chain combines TRBV27 with TRBJ1-6; D is uncertain. Trimming took off 4 bases at V and 6 bases at J, with 19 bases between the two ends. Germline CDR1 and CDR2: MNHEY and SMNVEV (reference sequence). This CDR3 has 17 residues. In nucleotides, the CDR3 is TGTGCCAGCAGTTCAATGACTAACCCCAGTTTTAATTCACCCCTCCACTTT. Its protein is CASSSMTNPSFNSPLHF.

The chain links TRBV2 to TRBJ2-7; 9 bases map to TRBD1. The CDR3 is 14 amino acids. CDR1 is SNHLY, CDR2 FYNNEI, per germline. V lost 6 bases to trimming and J lost 2 bases; unmatched junction nucleotides: 5. In nucleotides, the CDR3 is TGTGCCAGCAGCTCGGGACAGGGAGCCTACGAGCAGTACTTC. It encodes CASSSGQGAYEQYF.

This chain uses TRBV3-1 (or the pseudogene TRBV3-2) with TRBJ1-1; D may be TRBD1 (5 bases). This CDR3 has 12 amino acids. Trimming left V 3 bases short and J 11 bases short, with 13 bases between. Germline lookup yields CDR1 LGHDT and CDR2 YNNKEL (reference sequence). Written as DNA, the CDR3 is TGTGCCAGCAGCCAGCCGGGGGGAGGGGCTTTCTTT. Its translation: CASSQPGGGAFF.